The 17 T cell receptor beta chains reported below all come from one sample, sequenced in a study of T cells in Graves' hyperthyroidism and ophthalmopathy. TCR beta CDR3 regions were amplified from RNA. Primed by the HTBI set, a first-round RT-PCR was run on the TCR CDR3. TCRdb re-analysed the multiplex PCR reads in MiXCR, keeping a single row per CDR3 protein. The sample has roughly 160,000 distinct CDR3 sequences, about a tenth seen once. Sequencing input: blood. These receptors originate from a woman between 18 and 29 years old with Graves' hyperthyroidism that later progressed to Graves' ophthalmopathy.

This clonotype was seen at least ten times. V gene TRBV7-9 combines with J gene TRBJ2-7; tentative D call: TRBD1 (6 bases). The germline V and J ends were trimmed by 5 bases and 5 bases, with 19 bases remaining between them. CDR3 length: 15 residues. Per germline, CDR1 SEHNR and CDR2 FQNEAQ (reference sequence). CDR3 nucleotide sequence: TGTGCCAGCAGCAAGCGAACAGGGAATGCCAACGAGCAGTACTTC. Translating gives CASSKRTGNANEQYF.

This chain connects TRBV14 to TRBJ2-3; D is perhaps TRBD2 (5 bases). In germline, CDR1 is SGHDN, CDR2 FVKESK. This CDR3 has 16 residues. The V end lost 1 base, the J end lost 5 bases, and 16 bases lay between the germline ends. The chain's CDR3 is CASSQVFGVRGDTQYF. DNA for the CDR3: TGTGCCAGCAGCCAAGTCTTCGGAGTACGGGGAGATACGCAGTATTTT.

The table lists this clonotype with many counts. The V gene is TRBV30, the J gene TRBJ2-3; D is unclear. CDR1 and CDR2 (germline): GTSNPN, SVGIG (reference sequence). CDR3 length: 14 amino acids. Deletions cut 2 bases from V and 1 base from J, with 10 bases between. The chain's CDR3 is CAWSSRSGTDTQYF. In DNA form, the CDR3 reads TGTGCCTGGAGTAGTAGATCTGGCACAGATACGCAGTATTTT.

Only a few counts were recorded for this clonotype. The rearrangement links TRBV19 to TRBJ2-7, with a weak D call TRBD2 (5 bases). Germline assignment: CDR1 LNHDA and CDR2 SQIVND (reference sequence). Trimming stripped 5 bases from V and 3 bases from J, with 14 bases between. The CDR3 length is 14 residues. Here the CDR3 reads CASSFADGVYEQYF. CDR3 coding DNA: TGTGCCAGTAGTTTCGCCGACGGGGTCTACGAGCAGTACTTC. Supplemented by reference TRBV19 and TRBJ2-7, the full variable domain reads DGGITQSPKYLFRKEGQNVTLSCEQNLNHDAMYWYRQDPGQGLRLIYYSQIVNDFQKGDIAEGYSVSREKKESFPLTVTSAQKNPTAFYLCASSFADGVYEQYFGPGTRLTVT.

This clonotype was recorded many times. The chain carries TRBV7-9 and TRBJ2-7; 10 positions agree with TRBD1. V lost 5 bases and J lost 5; bases outside the gene matches: 6. The CDR3 covers 14 residues. Germline lookup yields CDR1 SEHNR and CDR2 FQNEAQ (reference sequence). The CDR3 region is CASSAGQGNHEQYF. The CDR3 DNA is TGTGCCAGCAGCGCGGGACAGGGGAACCACGAGCAGTACTTC.

The sample holds many counts of this clonotype. The chain employs TRBV27 and TRBJ2-7; D gene uncertain. Trimming stripped 2 bases from V and 6 bases from J, with 5 bases between. Germline CDR1 reads MNHEY; CDR2 reads SMNVEV (reference sequence). CDR3 length: 11 amino acids. In nucleotides, the CDR3 is TGTGCCAGCAGTTTAGGTGGCGAGCAGTACTTC. Protein: CASSLGGEQYF.

This clonotype came up a few times. This chain joins TRBV6-1 and TRBJ1-5; D is undetermined. V lost 6 bases, J lost 0 bases, and 15 bases lay in between. Germline assignment: CDR1 MNHNS and CDR2 SASEGT. CDR3 size: 16 residues. The CDR3 loop reads CASSPTSRSSNQPQHF. In DNA, the CDR3 is TGTGCCAGCAGCCCCACCAGCAGGTCTAGCAATCAGCCCCAGCATTTT.

With regard to this clonotype: This may come from a read error, since a much larger clone is one base off. J is TRBJ2-7 and V is TRBV4-1, with D perhaps TRBD1 (7 bases). CDR1 is MGHRA and CDR2 is YSYEKL in the germline V gene. CDR3 length equals 16 residues. The V and J ends lost 0 bases and 4 bases respectively, with 16 bases between them. The CDR3 region has the DNA TGCGCCAGCAGCCAAGATCCGAGCAGGGGGGCATACGAGCAGTACTTC. It encodes CASSQDPSRGAYEQYF.

This clonotype showed up many times. The chain carries TRBV18 and TRBJ1-5; D call uncertain. The CDR3 spans 14 residues. The V gene's germline CDR1 is KGHSH and CDR2 LQKENI. Trimming left V 3 bases short and J 0 bases short, with 6 bases between. The DNA for the CDR3 is TGTGCCAGCTCACCGCTGTTTAGCAATCAGCCCCAGCATTTT. This codes for CASSPLFSNQPQHF.

The sample holds many counts of this clonotype. This sequence joins TRBV5-8 and TRBJ1-1; tentative D call: TRBD1 (6 bases). Germline loops: CDR1 SGHTS, CDR2 YDEGEE. The CDR3 extends over 13 amino acids. The V end lost 2 bases, the J end lost 6 bases, and 11 bases lay between the germline ends. The CDR3: CASSLTGSPEAFF. DNA of the CDR3: TGTGCCAGCAGCTTAACAGGGAGTCCTGAAGCTTTCTTT.

V and J are TRBV5-1 and TRBJ2-5; 7 positions agree with TRBD1. From germline, CDR1 is SGHRS and CDR2 YFSETQ. The CDR3 totals 13 residues. Trimming removed 6 bases from V and 1 base from J; junction bases left unmatched: 3. The CDR3 DNA reads as TGCGCCAGCAAGACAGGGCCCCAAGAGACCCAGTACTTC. Encoded protein: CASKTGPQETQYF.

This clonotype was seen more than once but under ten times. The chain combines TRBV4-1 with TRBJ1-2, with D possibly being TRBD1 (5 bases). This CDR3 is built from 16 residues. Trimming cost V 3 bases and J 5 bases, with 19 bases left between them. Germline V gene lookup returns CDR1 MGHRA and CDR2 YSYEKL. The CDR3 spells CASSQVRDRGLYGYTF. The CDR3 bases are TGCGCCAGCAGCCAGGTCCGGGACCGGGGTTTATATGGCTACACCTTC.

V and J are TRBV4-2 and TRBJ1-2; 8 nucleotides align to TRBD1. V shed 3 bases and J 1 base; nucleotides not matched to a gene: 13. This CDR3 is 18 amino acids long. The V gene's germline CDR1 is LGHNA and CDR2 YNFKEQ. The DNA of the CDR3 is TGTGCCAGCAGCCAGGCGACCACAGGGGACAGGCTTAACTATGGCTACACCTTC. It translates to CASSQATTGDRLNYGYTF.

There are many counts of this clonotype. The V gene is TRBV9, the J gene TRBJ2-3; 7 positions match TRBD2. The CDR3 is 15 residues long. Losses at the gene ends were 0 bases for V and 5 bases for J; bases not matched to a gene: 6. The germline CDR1 and CDR2 sequences are SGDLS and YYNGEE. The CDR3 reads CASSVGLSGGDTQYF. Written as DNA, the CDR3 is TGTGCCAGCAGCGTAGGACTTTCGGGGGGAGATACGCAGTATTTT.

V usage is TRBV19 and J usage is TRBJ2-2; D gene unclear. The germline V gene encodes CDR1 LNHDA and CDR2 SQIVND (reference sequence). The CDR3 consists of 13 residues. Trimming removed 1 base from V and 5 bases from J, with 5 bases in between. CDR3 nucleotides: TGTGCCAGTAGTATAGGCCCTACCGGGGAGCTGTTTTTT. Translated: CASSIGPTGELFF.

The V and J genes are TRBV7-8 and TRBJ2-5, with 11 nucleotides matching TRBD1. V shed 4 bases, J shed 6 bases, and the junction held 7 bases outside the gene matches. The CDR3 is made up of 15 amino acids. Germline V gives CDR1 SGHVS, CDR2 FQNEAQ. The CDR3 sequence: CASSWPGQGAKTQYF. The CDR3 DNA is TGTGCCAGCAGCTGGCCCGGACAGGGGGCAAAGACCCAGTACTTC.

V is TRBV7-9 and J is TRBJ1-3; 7 bases are shared with TRBD1. The germline V gene encodes CDR1 SEHNR and CDR2 FQNEAQ (reference sequence). With V trimmed by 4 bases and J by 2 bases, 8 bases remained unmatched. This CDR3 comprises 16 residues. CDR3: CASSSRTGVTGNTIYF. Written as DNA, the CDR3 is TGTGCCAGCAGCTCGAGGACAGGAGTTACTGGAAACACCATATATTTT.